Each of the 7 T cell receptor beta chains below was sequenced from the same sample in a study of blood T cells in healthy people across ages. Together with a sample-barcoded 5' primer, a J-beta primer mix was included in a second PCR lasting roughly 6 to 12 cycles. TCRdb re-derived calls from the 5' RACE reads in MiXCR, one entry per CDR3 protein. The sample lists approximately 800,000 distinct CDR3 sequences, around 25% occurring once. These same records also appear under a second study, on T cells of mothers and their children.

Sequencing was done on a sample of blood. These receptors all stem from a boy younger than 18 in good health.

The chain has TRBV7-2 and TRBJ2-5; 7 bases are shared with TRBD1. The DNA matches TRBJ2-1 better at its end, which makes the J call doubtful. The CDR3 is 15 amino acids. The germline V gene encodes CDR1 SGHTA and CDR2 FQGNSA. The CDR3 loop is CASSLEGAETNEQFF. The CDR3 region has the DNA TGTGCCAGCAGCTTAGAGGGGGCGGAGACTAATGAGCAGTTCTTC.

This clonotype appeared a few times. The chain combines TRBV27 with TRBJ2-7; D gene uncertain. Germline CDR1 is MNHEY and CDR2 is SMNVEV (reference sequence). The ends were cut back, 11 bases at V and 6 bases at J, with 8 bases in the middle. The CDR3 is 9 residues long. The CDR3 spells CAGWSEQYF. The DNA of the CDR3 is TGTGCCGGATGGAGCGAGCAGTACTTC.

About this clonotype: At one end the junction does not follow the germline gene, possibly because of a read error. This chain connects TRBV3-1 to TRBJ2-1; 7 nucleotides agree with TRBD2. CDR1 is LGHDT, CDR2 YNNKEL, per germline (reference sequence). The CDR3 is 13 amino acids. The CDR3 sequence is CASSPRTRTEQLF. CDR3 DNA sequence: TGTGCCAGCAGCCCTCGGACTAGAACTGAGCAGCTCTTC.

V is TRBV6-5 and J is TRBJ1-4; unclear D gene. V was clipped by 2 bases and J by 2 bases, with 6 bases between them. Germline lookup yields CDR1 MNHEY and CDR2 SVGAGI. This CDR3 is 14 amino acids long. The CDR3 reads CASSYDGTNEKLFF. CDR3 bases: TGTGCCAGCAGTTACGACGGGACTAATGAAAAACTGTTTTTT.

The V call is TRBV5-1, the J call TRBJ2-1; 7 nucleotides align to TRBD1. V dropped 4 bases and J dropped 5; count of bases not matched to a gene: 9. The CDR3 extends over 15 amino acids. Germline V lookup: CDR1 SGHRS, CDR2 YFSETQ. The CDR3 DNA sequence: TGCGCCAGCAGCCAGCCCGACAGGGCGGACAATGAGCAGTTCTTC. Protein product: CASSQPDRADNEQFF.

This clonotype was seen a few times. The DNA for the CDR3 is TGTGCCAGCGACAGTAGCGCCTACAATGAGCAGTTCTTC. Its protein is CASDSSAYNEQFF. The chain couples TRBV28 to TRBJ2-1, with D perhaps given as TRBD1 or TRBD2 (5 bases each). Germline loops: CDR1 MDHEN, CDR2 SYDVKM. The CDR3 sequence is 13 residues long. Trimming pared 8 bases from V and 2 bases from J, leaving 10 bases between.

This clonotype was counted between two and nine times. This chain connects TRBV28 to TRBJ2-5; D unclear. Looked up from germline, CDR1 is MDHEN and CDR2 is SYDVKM. The CDR3 totals 14 residues. CDR3 protein: CASCSAETRETQYF. The CDR3 DNA is TGTGCTAGCTGCTCTGCAGAAACCCGGGAGACCCAGTACTTC.